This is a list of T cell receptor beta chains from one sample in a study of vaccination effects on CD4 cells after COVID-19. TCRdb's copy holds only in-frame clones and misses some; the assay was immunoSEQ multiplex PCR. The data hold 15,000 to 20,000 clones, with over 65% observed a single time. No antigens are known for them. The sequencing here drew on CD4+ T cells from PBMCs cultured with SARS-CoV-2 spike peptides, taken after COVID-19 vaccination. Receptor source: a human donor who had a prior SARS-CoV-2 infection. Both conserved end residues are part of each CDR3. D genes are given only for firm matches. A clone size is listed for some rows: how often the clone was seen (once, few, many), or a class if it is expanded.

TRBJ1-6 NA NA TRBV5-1 TGCGCCAGCAGCACCCTCGGATCAGGGTTGGGTTCACCCCTCCACTTT CASSTLGSGLGSPLHF
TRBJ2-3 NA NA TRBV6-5 TGTGCCAGCAGTTACTCGAACCAGCAAAGCACAGATACGCAGTATTTT CASSYSNQQSTDTQYF
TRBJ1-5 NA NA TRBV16 TGTGCCAGCAGCCAATTTGTACCAGGTGATAGCAATCAGCCCCAGCATTTT CASSQFVPGDSNQPQHF
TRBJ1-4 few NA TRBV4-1 TGCGCCAGCAGCCAAGATCCTCTTGCGGGGACAACTAATGAAAAACTGTTTTTT CASSQDPLAGTTNEKLFF
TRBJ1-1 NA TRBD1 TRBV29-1 TGCAGCGCAGCAGGACAGGGGGGGACTGAAGCTTTCTTT CSAAGQGGTEAFF
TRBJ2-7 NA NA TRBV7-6 TGTGCCAGCAGCTTAGATCCAGGGAGTAGGGGCGAGCAGTACTTC CASSLDPGSRGEQYF
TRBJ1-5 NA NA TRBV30 TGTGCCTGGAGTGTCAGGGAGAATCAGCCCCAGCATTTT CAWSVRENQPQHF
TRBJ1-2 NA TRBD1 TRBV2 TGTGCCAGCAGTGTAGGACCGGGACAGGGTTTCTATGGCTACACCTTC CASSVGPGQGFYGYTF
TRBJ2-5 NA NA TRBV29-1 TGCAGCGTTGAAAGGGTTCAGGAGACCCAGTACTTC CSVERVQETQYF
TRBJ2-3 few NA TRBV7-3 TGTGCCAGCAGCTTATCATCTGCAGATACGCAGTATTTT CASSLSSADTQYF
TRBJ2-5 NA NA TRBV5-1 TGCGCCAGCAGCTTGGAGCCCCAGGCGGTTCAAGAGACCCAGTACTTC CASSLEPQAVQETQYF